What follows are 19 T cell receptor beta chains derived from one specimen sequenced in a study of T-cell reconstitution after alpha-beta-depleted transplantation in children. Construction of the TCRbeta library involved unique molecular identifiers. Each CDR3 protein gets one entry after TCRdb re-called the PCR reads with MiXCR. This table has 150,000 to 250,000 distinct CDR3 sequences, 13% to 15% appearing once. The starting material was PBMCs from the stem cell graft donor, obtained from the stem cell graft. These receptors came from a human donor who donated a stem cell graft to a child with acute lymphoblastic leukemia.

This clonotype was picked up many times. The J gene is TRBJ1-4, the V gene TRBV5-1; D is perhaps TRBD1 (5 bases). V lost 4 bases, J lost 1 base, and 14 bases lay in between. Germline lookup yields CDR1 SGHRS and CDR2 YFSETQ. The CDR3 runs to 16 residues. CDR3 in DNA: TGCGCCAGCAGCCCCGGGGCGTTGCAAACTAATGAAAAACTGTTTTTT. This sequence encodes CASSPGALQTNEKLFF.

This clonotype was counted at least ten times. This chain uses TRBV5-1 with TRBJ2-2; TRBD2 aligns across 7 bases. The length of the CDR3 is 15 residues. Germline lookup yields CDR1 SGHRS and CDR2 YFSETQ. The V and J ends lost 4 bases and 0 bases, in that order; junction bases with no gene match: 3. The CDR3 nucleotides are TGCGCCAGCAGCGTAAGCGGGGCGAACACCGGGGAGCTGTTTTTT. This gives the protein CASSVSGANTGELFF.

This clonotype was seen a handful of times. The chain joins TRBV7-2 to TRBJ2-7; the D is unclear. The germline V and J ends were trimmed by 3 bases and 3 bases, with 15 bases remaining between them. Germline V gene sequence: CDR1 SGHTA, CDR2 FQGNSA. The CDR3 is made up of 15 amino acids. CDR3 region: CASSFSSLANYEQYF. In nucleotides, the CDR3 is TGTGCCAGCAGCTTTTCGAGCTTGGCCAACTACGAGCAGTACTTC.

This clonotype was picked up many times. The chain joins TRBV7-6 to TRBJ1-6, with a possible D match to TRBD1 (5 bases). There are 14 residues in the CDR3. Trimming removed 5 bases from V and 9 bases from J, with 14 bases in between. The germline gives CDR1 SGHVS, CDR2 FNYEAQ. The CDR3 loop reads CASSQVQGTSPLHF. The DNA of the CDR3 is TGTGCCAGCAGCCAGGTGCAGGGTACTTCACCCCTCCACTTT.

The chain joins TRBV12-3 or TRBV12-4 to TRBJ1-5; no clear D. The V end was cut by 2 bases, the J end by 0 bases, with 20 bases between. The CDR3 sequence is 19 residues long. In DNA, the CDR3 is TGTGCCAGCAGTTTATCGGGCCAGTTCCTGGGGTATAGCAATCAGCCCCAGCATTTT. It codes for CASSLSGQFLGYSNQPQHF.

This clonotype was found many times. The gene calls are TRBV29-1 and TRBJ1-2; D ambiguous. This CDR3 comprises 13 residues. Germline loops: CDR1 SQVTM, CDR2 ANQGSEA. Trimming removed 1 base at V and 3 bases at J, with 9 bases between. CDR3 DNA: TGCAGCGTTGAAGGGGAAGTTGACTATGGCTACACCTTC. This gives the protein CSVEGEVDYGYTF.

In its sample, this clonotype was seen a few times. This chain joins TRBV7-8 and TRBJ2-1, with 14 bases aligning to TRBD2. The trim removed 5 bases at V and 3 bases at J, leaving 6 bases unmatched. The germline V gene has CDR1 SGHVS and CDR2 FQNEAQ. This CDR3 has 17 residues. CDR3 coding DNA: TGTGCCAGCAGCGCGGGACTAGCGGGAGTTGGCTACAATGAGCAGTTCTTC. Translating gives CASSAGLAGVGYNEQFF.

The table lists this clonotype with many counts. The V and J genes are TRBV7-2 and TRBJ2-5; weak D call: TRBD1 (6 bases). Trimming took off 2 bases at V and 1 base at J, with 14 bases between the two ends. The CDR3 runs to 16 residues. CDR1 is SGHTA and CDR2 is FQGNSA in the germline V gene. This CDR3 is CASSLSFLRGQETQYF. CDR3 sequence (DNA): TGTGCCAGCAGCTTAAGTTTTCTCAGGGGCCAAGAGACCCAGTACTTC.

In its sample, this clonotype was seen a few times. This chain's CDR3 is CASSATGLRGGELFF. The CDR3 nucleotides are TGTGCCAGCAGCGCTACGGGGTTGCGTGGCGGGGAGCTGTTTTTT. This rearrangement joins TRBV7-9 to TRBJ2-2; a possible D gene is TRBD2 (5 bases). The V gene's germline CDR1 is SEHNR and CDR2 FQNEAQ (reference sequence). V lost 5 bases and J lost 7, with 17 bases in between. This CDR3 region has 15 residues.

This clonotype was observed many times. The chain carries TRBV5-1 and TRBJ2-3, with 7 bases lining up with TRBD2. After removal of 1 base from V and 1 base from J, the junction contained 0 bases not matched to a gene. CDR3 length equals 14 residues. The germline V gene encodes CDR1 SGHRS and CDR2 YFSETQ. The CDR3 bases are TGCGCCAGCAGCTTGACTAGCGGCACAGATACGCAGTATTTT. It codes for CASSLTSGTDTQYF.

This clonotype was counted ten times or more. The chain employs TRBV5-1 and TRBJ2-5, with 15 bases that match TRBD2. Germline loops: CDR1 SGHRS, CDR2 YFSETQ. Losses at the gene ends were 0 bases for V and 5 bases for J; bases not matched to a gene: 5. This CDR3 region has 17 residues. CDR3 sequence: CASSLEGLAGGRETQYF. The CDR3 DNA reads TGCGCCAGCAGCTTGGAAGGACTAGCGGGAGGGCGGGAGACCCAGTACTTC.

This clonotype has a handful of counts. The CDR3 sequence is CCARDLGMPSGWYEQYF. The CDR3 bases are TGCTGCGCTAGAGATTTAGGAATGCCCTCCGGTTGGTACGAGCAGTACTTC. This chain connects TRBV20-1 to TRBJ2-7; no firm D call. Germline V gene sequence: CDR1 DFQATT, CDR2 SNEGSKA (reference sequence). This CDR3 region has 17 residues.

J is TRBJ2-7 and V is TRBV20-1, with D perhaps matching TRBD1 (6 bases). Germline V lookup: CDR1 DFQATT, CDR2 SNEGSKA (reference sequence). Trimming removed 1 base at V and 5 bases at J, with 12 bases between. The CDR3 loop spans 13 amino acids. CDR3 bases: TGCAGTGCTAGAGCCGCGTCAGGGGACGAGCAGTACTTC. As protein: CSARAASGDEQYF.

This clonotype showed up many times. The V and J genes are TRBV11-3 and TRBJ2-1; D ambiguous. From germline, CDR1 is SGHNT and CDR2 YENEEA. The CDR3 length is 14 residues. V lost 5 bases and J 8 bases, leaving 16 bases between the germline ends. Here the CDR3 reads CASSRISSQDEQFF. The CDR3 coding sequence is TGTGCCAGCAGCCGCATATCGTCGCAGGATGAGCAGTTCTTC.

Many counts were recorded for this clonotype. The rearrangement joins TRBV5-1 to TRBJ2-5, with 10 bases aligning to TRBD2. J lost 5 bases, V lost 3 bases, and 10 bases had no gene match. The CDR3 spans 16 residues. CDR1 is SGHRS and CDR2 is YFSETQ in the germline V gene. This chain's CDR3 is CASSSVASGSLETQYF. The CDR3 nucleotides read TGCGCCAGCAGCTCGGTGGCTAGCGGGAGTCTTGAGACCCAGTACTTC.

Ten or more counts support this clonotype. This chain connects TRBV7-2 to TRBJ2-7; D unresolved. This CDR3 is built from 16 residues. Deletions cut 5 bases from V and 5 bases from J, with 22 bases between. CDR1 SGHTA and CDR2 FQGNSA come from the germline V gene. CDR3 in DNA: TGTGCCAGCAGCCCTATCCCGCCCGAGTTCCCCCACGAGCAGTACTTC. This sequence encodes CASSPIPPEFPHEQYF.

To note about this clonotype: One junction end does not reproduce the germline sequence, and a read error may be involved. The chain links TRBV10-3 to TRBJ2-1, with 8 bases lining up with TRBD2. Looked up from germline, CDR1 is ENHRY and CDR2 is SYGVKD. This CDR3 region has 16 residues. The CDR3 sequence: CATSGTGTSPYNDQFF. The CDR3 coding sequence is TGTGCCACCAGTGGAACCGGGACTAGTCCGTACAATGACCAGTTCTTC.

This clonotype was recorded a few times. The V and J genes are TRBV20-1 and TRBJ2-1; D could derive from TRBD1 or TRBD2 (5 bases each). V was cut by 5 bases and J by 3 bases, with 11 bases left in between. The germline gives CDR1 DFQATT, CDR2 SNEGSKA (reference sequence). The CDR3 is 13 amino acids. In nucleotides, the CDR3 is TGCAGTGCTCACGTTGGGGGCTACAATGAGCAGTTCTTC. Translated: CSAHVGGYNEQFF.

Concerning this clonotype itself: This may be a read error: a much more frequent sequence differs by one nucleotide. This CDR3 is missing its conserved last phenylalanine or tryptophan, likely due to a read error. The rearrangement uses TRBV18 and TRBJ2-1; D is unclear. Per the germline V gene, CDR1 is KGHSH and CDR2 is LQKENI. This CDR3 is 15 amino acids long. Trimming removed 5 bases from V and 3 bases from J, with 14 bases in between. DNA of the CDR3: TGTGCCAGCTCAGATACGATACTTCTCTACAATGAGCAGTTCTTA. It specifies CASSDTILLYNEQFL.